The present T cell receptor (beta chain) was sequenced within a study of T cells in Graves' hyperthyroidism and ophthalmopathy. The CDR3 covers 11 residues. Germline CDR1 reads DFQATT; CDR2 reads SNEGSKA (reference sequence). Using RNA transcripts as the source, TCR beta CDR3 regions were amplified. RT-PCR in the first round (using the HTBI primer set) targeted the TCR CDR3. TCRdb reanalysed the multiplex PCR reads using MiXCR and keeps one entry per CDR3 protein. The table records about 570,000 distinct CDR3 sequences, around 46% of them present only once. The chain employs TRBV20-1 and TRBJ1-1; 7 positions match TRBD1. This TCR was sampled from an adult woman with Graves' disease, either hyperthyroidism or ophthalmopathy (not recorded which). Sequenced sample: peripheral blood or thyroid tissue (not recorded which). CDR3 nucleotide sequence: TGCGGCACCAGGGGGGCTAGGGAAGCTTTCTTT. It translates to CGTRGAREAFF.